One and the same sample provided the 16 T cell receptor beta chains below, sequenced in a study of neoadjuvant anti-PD-1 for oral cavity cancer (dated by TCRdb to about 2021). The sample's time point label, in plain terms: before neoadjuvant nivolumab. The method was the immunoSEQ multiplex PCR assay. Not all clones reach the TCRdb copy of this immuneACCESS table, which keeps in-frame sequences only. Checked studies attribute under half of the gap to unresolved V genes and leave the rest unexplained. Within this sample are over 14,000 clones, with roughly 71% of them counted one time only. The ten largest make up under 3% of the sample. The starting material was PBMCs, obtained before nivolumab (anti-PD-1) treatment. These receptors were taken from a person aged 35-79 years with oral cavity squamous cell carcinoma.

The chain couples TRBV9 to TRBJ2-2, with 12 positions matching TRBD1. Germline CDR1 SGDLS, CDR2 YYNGEE. J was trimmed by 4 bases and V by 4 bases; bases with no gene match: 5. This CDR3 comprises 16 residues. As DNA, the CDR3 is TGTGCCAGCAGCCCGGGGACAGGGGGCATCACCGGGGAGCTGTTTTTT. Encoded protein: CASSPGTGGITGELFF.

V is TRBV30 and J is TRBJ2-7; D is unresolved. With 2 bases removed from V and 9 bases from J, the gap between germline ends came to 17 bases. In germline, CDR1 is GTSNPN, CDR2 SVGIG (reference sequence). CDR3 size: 13 residues. The CDR3 nucleotides read TGTGCCTGGAGTCCGGCTAGTCTTTCTGGGCAGTACTTC. It specifies CAWSPASLSGQYF. Supplemented by reference TRBV30 and TRBJ2-7, the full variable domain reads SQTIHQWPATLVQPVGSPLSLECTVEGTSNPNLYWYRQAAGRGLQLLFYSVGIGQISSEVPQNLSASRPQDRQFILSSKKLLLSDSGFYLCAWSPASLSGQYFGPGTRLTVT.

The CDR3 DNA sequence: TGTGCCAGCAGAGCCGTGGGACAGGGAAGCACTGAAGCTTTCTTT. Residues: CASRAVGQGSTEAFF. The chain combines TRBV6-5 with TRBJ1-1, with 9 bases that match TRBD1. The V segment lost 6 bases and the J segment 4 bases; nucleotides outside the gene matches: 9. Per the germline V gene, CDR1 is MNHEY and CDR2 is SVGAGI. There are 15 residues in the CDR3.

This clone has more than one count but fewer than ten. The genes are TRBV7-9 and TRBJ1-1; D is uncertain. Trimming left V 6 bases short and J 4 bases short, with 18 bases between. This CDR3 has 15 residues. Per germline, CDR1 SEHNR and CDR2 FQNEAQ (reference sequence). In DNA form, the CDR3 reads TGTGCCAGCAGGCCGCCTTTCCGGGTTGGCACTGAAGCTTTCTTT. Its translation: CASRPPFRVGTEAFF.

This chain uses TRBV15 with TRBJ1-2, with TRBD1 identical over 7 bases. The CDR3 totals 16 residues. The germline V gene has CDR1 LNHNV and CDR2 YYDKDF (reference sequence). V was pared by 0 bases and J by 7 bases, with 11 bases of the junction left unmatched. The CDR3 loop reads CATSRDHPPTGSGYTF. DNA for the CDR3: TGTGCCACCAGCAGAGATCATCCACCGACAGGGTCTGGCTACACCTTC.

The rearrangement links TRBV5-5 to TRBJ1-2, with a tentative D call TRBD1 (5 bases). CDR3 length equals 16 residues. V lost 4 bases and J lost 4, with 20 bases in between. Germline lookup yields CDR1 SGHKS and CDR2 YYEKEE (reference sequence). Here the CDR3 DNA reads TGTGCCAGCAGCCGGCCGACAGAGACCCTTGCCTATGGCTACACCTTC. It codes for CASSRPTETLAYGYTF.

The chain recombines TRBV5-4 with TRBJ2-5, with D possibly matching TRBD1 (6 bases). The V end was cut by 4 bases, the J end by 2 bases, with 12 bases between. This CDR3 has 14 residues. CDR1 and CDR2 from the germline V gene are SGHNT and YYREEE (reference sequence). The CDR3 nucleotides are TGTGCCAGCAGCACTGGGGGCCTGCAAGAGACCCAGTACTTC. Its protein is CASSTGGLQETQYF.

In this sample, this clone turned up a few times. CDR3 sequence: CASSSQPGTSGATDEQYF. CDR3 in DNA: TGCGCCAGCAGCAGTCAACCCGGGACTAGCGGGGCGACCGACGAGCAGTACTTC. This chain uses TRBV5-1 with TRBJ2-7; the match to TRBD2 covers 13 bases. CDR1 is SGHRS and CDR2 is YFSETQ in the germline V gene. The CDR3 covers 18 residues. With V trimmed by 4 bases and J by 5 bases, 15 bases remained unmatched.

The V gene is TRBV10-3, the J gene TRBJ1-1; possibly TRBD1 for D (5 bases). CDR3 size: 16 residues. The germline V and J ends were trimmed by 0 bases and 0 bases, with 11 bases remaining between them. CDR1 and CDR2 from the germline V gene are ENHRY and SYGVKD. CDR3 amino acids: CAISESPGRVNTEAFF. CDR3 nucleotide sequence: TGTGCCATCAGTGAGTCACCAGGGCGGGTGAACACTGAAGCTTTCTTT.

The chain recombines TRBV19 with TRBJ1-1; no definite D call. The CDR3 is made up of 13 amino acids. Germline CDR1 LNHDA, CDR2 SQIVND (reference sequence). The V and J ends lost 5 bases and 0 bases respectively, with 7 bases between them. CDR3 sequence reads: CASSPAMNTEAFF. Written as DNA, the CDR3 is TGTGCCAGTAGTCCGGCCATGAACACTGAAGCTTTCTTT. Filled out from reference TRBV19 and TRBJ1-1, the complete variable domain reads DGGITQSPKYLFRKEGQNVTLSCEQNLNHDAMYWYRQDPGQGLRLIYYSQIVNDFQKGDIAEGYSVSREKKESFPLTVTSAQKNPTAFYLCASSPAMNTEAFFGQGTRLTVV.

This chain uses TRBV14 with TRBJ1-1; tentative D call: TRBD1 (5 bases). The ends were cut back, 1 base at V and 4 bases at J, with 10 bases in the middle. This CDR3 has 14 residues. From germline, CDR1 is SGHDN and CDR2 FVKESK. The CDR3 reads CASSQVKGSTEAFF. CDR3 DNA: TGTGCCAGCAGCCAAGTTAAGGGGAGCACTGAAGCTTTCTTT.

The chain combines TRBV9 with TRBJ2-2; possibly TRBD1 for D (6 bases). The CDR3 runs 13 residues. Trimming left V 7 bases short and J 9 bases short, with 16 bases between. The germline V gene encodes CDR1 SGDLS and CDR2 YYNGEE. The CDR3 coding sequence is TGTGCCAGCCAGGGGAATGAGTACCGGGAGCTGTTTTTT. Amino acids: CASQGNEYRELFF.

The rearrangement links TRBV4-1 to TRBJ1-1, with 9 bases identical to TRBD1. Germline V gene data show CDR1 as MGHRA and CDR2 as YSYEKL. Unmatched junction bases numbered 13, after V lost 4 bases and J lost 7 bases. The CDR3 loop spans 16 amino acids. CDR3 protein: CASSRSFGTGLLEAFF. The CDR3 bases are TGCGCCAGCAGCCGCTCTTTTGGGACAGGGCTTCTTGAAGCTTTCTTT.

V and J are TRBV11-2 and TRBJ2-1; the D is unclear. The CDR3 is 15 amino acids. Trimming stripped 1 base from V and 1 base from J, with 8 bases between. Germline-derived CDR1 and CDR2 are SGHAT and FQNNGV. CDR3 coding DNA: TGTGCCAGCAGCTTAGGTAGTATTTCCTACAATGAGCAGTTCTTC. Encoded protein: CASSLGSISYNEQFF.

The genes are TRBV28 and TRBJ1-5, with 8 bases aligning to TRBD1. J lost 6 bases, V lost 6 bases, and 4 bases had no gene match. This CDR3 contains 13 residues. The germline CDR1 and CDR2 sequences are MDHEN and SYDVKM. This CDR3 is CASRGQGGQPQHF. Written as DNA, the CDR3 is TGTGCCAGCAGAGGACAGGGCGGTCAGCCCCAGCATTTT.

The rearrangement joins TRBV19 to TRBJ1-5; D unresolved. Trimming shortened V by 2 bases and J by 4 bases, and 12 bases separated the two germline ends. Germline V gene data show CDR1 as LNHDA and CDR2 as SQIVND (reference sequence). This CDR3 spans 15 amino acids. The CDR3 DNA reads TGTGCCAGTAGTATACAGGTCCACTTAAATCAGCCCCAGCATTTT. The encoded protein is CASSIQVHLNQPQHF.